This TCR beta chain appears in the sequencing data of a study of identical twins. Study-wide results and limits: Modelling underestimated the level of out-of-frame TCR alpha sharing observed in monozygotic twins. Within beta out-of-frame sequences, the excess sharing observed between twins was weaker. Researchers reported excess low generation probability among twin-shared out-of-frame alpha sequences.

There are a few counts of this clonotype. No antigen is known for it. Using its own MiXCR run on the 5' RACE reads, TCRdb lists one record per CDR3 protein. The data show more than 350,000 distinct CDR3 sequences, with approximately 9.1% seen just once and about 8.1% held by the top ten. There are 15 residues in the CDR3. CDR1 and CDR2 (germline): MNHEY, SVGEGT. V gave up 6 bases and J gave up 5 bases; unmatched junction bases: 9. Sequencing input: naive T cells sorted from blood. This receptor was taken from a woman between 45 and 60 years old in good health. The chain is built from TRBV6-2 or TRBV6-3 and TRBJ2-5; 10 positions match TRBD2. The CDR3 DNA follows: TGTGCCAGCAGAGAGCAAACTAGCGGGATGGAGACCCAGTACTTC. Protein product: CASREQTSGMETQYF.